Listed below are T cell receptor beta chains from one sample, sequenced in a study of cytotoxic CD8 clonotypes in ibrutinib-treated CLL. The table came from immunoSEQ multiplex PCR; TCRdb's copy has only in-frame clones and leaves some out. The table has approximately 350,000 clones, roughly 67% seen once. The source was PBMCs, collected after 36 months of ibrutinib treatment. The receptors come from a human donor with chronic lymphocytic leukemia. CDR3s include the opening cysteine and the closing phenylalanine or tryptophan. The D gene is left open where the match is weak. Clone size, where shown, is once, few, many, or a class for clones that have expanded.

>TRBV19|NA|TRBD2|TRBJ2-3
CASSIGGAGVSTDTQYF
TGTGCCAGTAGTATTGGGGGAGCGGGAGTGAGTACAGATACGCAGTATTTT
>TRBV6-5|NA|TRBD1|TRBJ2-7
CASSHVWTGEEKYF
TGTGCCAGCAGCCACGTTTGGACAGGCGAAGAAAAGTACTTC
>TRBV9|NA|NA|TRBJ1-2
CASSMRPGNDYGYTF
TGTGCCAGCAGCATGCGACCAGGGAATGACTATGGCTACACCTTC
>TRBV19|NA|TRBD1|TRBJ1-3
CASPDRISGNTIYF
TGTGCCAGCCCGGACAGGATCTCTGGAAACACCATATATTTT
>TRBV6-1|NA|NA|TRBJ1-6
CASSEIPAGSDSPLHF
TGTGCCAGCAGTGAAATCCCGGCAGGGTCCGATTCACCCCTCCACTTT
>TRBV11-2|NA|NA|TRBJ2-7
CASSLVTHEQYF
TGTGCCAGCAGCTTAGTTACCCACGAGCAGTACTTC
>TRBV19|NA|TRBD2|TRBJ2-7
CASSISAGGYEQYF
TGTGCCAGTAGTATCTCAGCGGGAGGATACGAGCAGTACTTC
>TRBV2|NA|NA|TRBJ2-2
CASAPTPGNTGELFF
TGTGCCAGCGCTCCCACTCCGGGTAACACCGGGGAGCTGTTTTTT
>TRBV5-4|NA|NA|TRBJ2-5
CASSLKIGGQETQYF
TGTGCCAGCAGCTTGAAGATCGGGGGCCAAGAGACCCAGTACTTC
>TRBV10-1|NA|NA|TRBJ1-2
CASSETGNYGYTF
TGCGCCAGCAGTGAGACGGGGAACTATGGCTACACCTTC
>TRBV9|NA|NA|TRBJ1-2
CASSVGGSEANYGYTF
TGTGCCAGCAGCGTAGGCGGCAGCGAAGCTAACTATGGCTACACCTTC
>TRBV6-6|once|TRBD1|TRBJ2-7
CASSWGQAFEQYF
TGTGCCAGCAGTTGGGGACAGGCCTTTGAGCAGTACTTC
>TRBV11-2|few|NA|TRBJ1-1
CASSQGSTEAFF
TGTGCCAGCAGCCAGGGGAGCACTGAAGCTTTCTTT
>TRBV7-6|NA|NA|TRBJ1-1
CASSSLIVNTEAFF
TGTGCCAGCAGCTCCCTGATTGTGAACACTGAAGCTTTCTTT
>TRBV6-5|NA|NA|TRBJ2-5
CASSYSSLVGETQYF
TGTGCCAGCAGTTACTCGAGTCTGGTTGGGGAGACCCAGTACTTC
>TRBV18|NA|NA|TRBJ2-1
CASSPPGGSYNEQFF
TGTGCCAGCTCACCACCGGGAGGCTCCTACAATGAGCAGTTCTTC
>TRBV29-1|NA|NA|TRBJ2-5
CSAERRGIGAQYF
TGCAGCGCCGAACGGCGGGGAATAGGGGCCCAGTACTTC
>TRBV4-1|NA|TRBD1|TRBJ2-3
CASSRGQGSDTQYF
TGCGCCAGCAGCCGTGGACAGGGCTCAGATACGCAGTATTTT
>TRBV6-6|NA|NA|TRBJ1-6
CASSLGGAGYSPLHF
TGTGCCAGCAGCCTAGGAGGGGCCGGTTATTCACCCCTCCACTTT
>TRBV6-5|NA|NA|TRBJ2-1
CASSYANPYNEQFF
TGTGCCAGCAGTTACGCTAACCCCTACAATGAGCAGTTCTTC
>TRBV28|NA|NA|TRBJ1-4
CASSLSFGPATNEKLFF
TGTGCCAGCAGTTTGTCCTTTGGCCCTGCAACTAATGAAAAACTGTTTTTT
>TRBV15|NA|NA|TRBJ1-5
CATSRRRDQPQHF
TGTGCCACCAGCAGACGTCGTGACCAGCCCCAGCATTTT
>TRBV29-1|NA|NA|TRBJ2-7
CSVEGAHEQYF
TGCAGCGTTGAGGGGGCCCACGAGCAGTACTTC
>TRBV11-3|NA|NA|TRBJ2-2
CASSSMDNPGELFF
TGTGCCAGCAGCTCCATGGACAATCCCGGGGAGCTGTTTTTT
>TRBV10-3|NA|NA|TRBJ1-1
CAISESEDEAFF
TGTGCCATCAGTGAGTCAGAAGACGAAGCTTTCTTT